The sequence of this T cell receptor beta chain was determined in a study of T cell responses to AZD1222 COVID-19 vaccine. Sequencing was performed with immunoSEQ multiplex PCR; in TCRdb, only in-frame clones are kept and a portion is missing. This repertoire shows around 150,000 clones, more than 85% found once; its top ten account for approximately 3.7%. CDR1 and CDR2 (germline): KGHSH, LQKENI. This CDR3 region has 17 residues. V was clipped by 2 bases and J by 1 base; unmatched bases: 4. This chain links TRBV18 with TRBJ2-1; 11 nucleotides agree with TRBD2. The sample was peripheral blood, taken 28 days after the second AZD1222 dose. The sequence was obtained from an adult who received the AZD1222 COVID-19 vaccine. This chain's CDR3 is CASSPILAGVSYNEQFF. CDR3 nucleotide sequence: TGTGCCAGCTCACCAATACTAGCGGGAGTTTCCTACAATGAGCAGTTCTTC.